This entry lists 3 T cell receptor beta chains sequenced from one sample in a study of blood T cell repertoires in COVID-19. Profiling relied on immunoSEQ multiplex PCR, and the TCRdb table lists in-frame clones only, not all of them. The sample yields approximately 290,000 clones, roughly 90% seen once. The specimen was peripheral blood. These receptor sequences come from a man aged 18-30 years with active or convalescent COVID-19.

The CDR3 protein is CASSPGTYNEQFF. The CDR3 nucleotides are TGTGCCAGCAGTCCCGGGACCTACAATGAGCAGTTCTTC. The J gene is TRBJ2-1, the V gene TRBV7-9; D might be TRBD2 (5 bases). CDR1 is SEHNR, CDR2 FQNEAQ, per germline (reference sequence). The CDR3 runs 13 residues. Trimming took off 6 bases at V and 2 bases at J, with 8 bases between the two ends. Full variable domain (missing parts from reference TRBV7-9 and TRBJ2-1): DTGVSQNPRHKITKRGQNVTFRCDPISEHNRLYWYRQTLGQGPEFLTYFQNEAQLEKSRLLSDRFSAERPKGSFSTLEIQRTEQGDSAMYLCASSPGTYNEQFFGPGTRLTVL.

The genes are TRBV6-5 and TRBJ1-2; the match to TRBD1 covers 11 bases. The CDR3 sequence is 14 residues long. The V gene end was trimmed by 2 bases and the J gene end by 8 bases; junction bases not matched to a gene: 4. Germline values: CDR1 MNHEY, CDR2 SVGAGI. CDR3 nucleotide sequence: TGTGCCAGCAGTTACGTGGGACAGGGGGACGGCTACACCTTC. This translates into CASSYVGQGDGYTF.

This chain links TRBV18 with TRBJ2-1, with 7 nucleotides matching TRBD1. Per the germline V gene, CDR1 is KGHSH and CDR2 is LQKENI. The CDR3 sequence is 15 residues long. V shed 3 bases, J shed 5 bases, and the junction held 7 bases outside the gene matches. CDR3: CASSPPGGSDNEQFF. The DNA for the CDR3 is TGTGCCAGCTCACCTCCAGGGGGATCCGACAATGAGCAGTTCTTC.